The T cell receptor (beta chain) under discussion was sequenced for a study of T cells in Graves' hyperthyroidism and ophthalmopathy. What was amplified from RNA transcripts were TCR beta CDR3 regions. HTBI primers were the set used in a first-round RT-PCR of the TCR CDR3. TCRdb ran MiXCR on the multiplex PCR reads and lists one entry per CDR3 protein. The table includes hundreds of thousands of distinct CDR3 sequences, 12% to 15% detected once. This clonotype was counted ten times or more. What it binds is unknown. Findings and limits, study-wide: Most clonotypes expanded in the thyroid (above 0.001) were also present in blood.

Germline CDR1 DFQATT, CDR2 SNEGSKA (reference sequence). V lost 6 bases and J 4 bases, leaving 12 bases between the germline ends. This CDR3 has 12 residues. The chain links TRBV20-1 to TRBJ1-2; no firm D call. This sequence originates from a woman aged 18-35 years with Graves' hyperthyroidism. Sequenced sample: blood. The CDR3 region is CSARSSSYGYTF. The CDR3, as DNA: TGCAGTGCCAGGTCCAGCAGCTATGGCTACACCTTC.